Below, 9 T cell receptor beta chains from the same sample are listed, as sequenced in a study of blood T cell repertoires in COVID-19. The data were produced by immunoSEQ multiplex PCR, yet TCRdb's version contains in-frame clones alone and is incomplete. The data contain about 250,000 clones, about 82% of them seen just once; the ten biggest clones take up approximately 5.5%. Sequenced material: peripheral blood. Every receptor here comes from a woman at least 80 years old with COVID-19, enrolled during active disease.

The V call is TRBV2, the J call TRBJ2-2, with 8 bases identical to TRBD1. Germline V lookup: CDR1 SNHLY, CDR2 FYNNEI. The CDR3 spans 16 residues. The V and J ends lost 7 bases and 4 bases, in that order; junction bases with no gene match: 11. CDR3 sequence (DNA): TGTGCCAGCAACCTAGGGCAGGGGGCGGGCACCGGGGAGCTGTTTTTT. This translates into CASNLGQGAGTGELFF.

In its sample, this clone ranks as medium-sized. J is TRBJ1-3 and V is TRBV28; possible D gene TRBD1, 6 bases. The germline CDR1 and CDR2 sequences are MDHEN and SYDVKM. CDR3 length: 15 residues. With 5 bases removed from V and 2 bases from J, the gap between germline ends came to 13 bases. For the CDR3, the DNA is TGTGCCAGCAGTGGGGGGGGCCCTCCTGGAAACACCATATATTTT. This sequence encodes CASSGGGPPGNTIYF.

The chain has TRBV15 and TRBJ2-2, with 15 bases fitting TRBD2. The length of the CDR3 is 19 residues. V was clipped by 11 bases and J by 5 bases; unmatched bases: 18. The germline gives CDR1 LNHNV, CDR2 YYDKDF (reference sequence). CDR3 amino acids: CASSWLGLAGGIGTGELFF. The CDR3 bases are TGTGCCTCCTCCTGGTTGGGACTAGCGGGGGGTATCGGAACCGGGGAGCTGTTTTTT.

V usage is TRBV7-9 and J usage is TRBJ2-3; 12 bases fit TRBD2. CDR3 size: 16 residues. With V trimmed by 5 bases and J by 4 bases, 7 bases remained unmatched. CDR1 and CDR2 (germline): SEHNR, FQNEAQ (reference sequence). The CDR3 loop is CASSPTRLAGADTQYF. The CDR3 region has the DNA TGTGCCAGCAGCCCTACCCGACTAGCGGGGGCAGATACGCAGTATTTT.

The chain couples TRBV5-1 to TRBJ2-7; D may be TRBD2 (6 bases). V was shortened by 1 base and J by 3 bases, with 11 bases between the two germline ends. Germline V gene lookup returns CDR1 SGHRS and CDR2 YFSETQ. The CDR3 contains 14 residues. CDR3: CASSLLGTYYEQYF. DNA for the CDR3: TGCGCCAGCAGCTTGCTCGGGACTTACTACGAGCAGTACTTC.

The CDR3 nucleotides are TGCGCCAGCAACATGGGGGACAGGGACGACGAGCAGTACTTC. Protein product: CASNMGDRDDEQYF. The J gene is TRBJ2-7, the V gene TRBV5-1; TRBD1 matches 9 bases. CDR1 is SGHRS, CDR2 YFSETQ, per germline. Trimming took 6 bases from V and 5 from J; bases not matched to a gene: 9. The CDR3 runs to 14 residues.

The chain combines TRBV19 with TRBJ2-7; D not resolved. This CDR3 contains 15 residues. CDR1 LNHDA and CDR2 SQIVND come from the germline V gene (reference sequence). V dropped 3 bases and J dropped 6 bases, with 18 bases sitting between them. CDR3 bases: TGTGCCAGTAGTATTGCCGGCGGTTCGGGTCGCGAGCAGTACTTC. Amino acids: CASSIAGGSGREQYF. Based on the CDR3 plus reference TRBV19 and TRBJ2-7, the full variable domain is DGGITQSPKYLFRKEGQNVTLSCEQNLNHDAMYWYRQDPGQGLRLIYYSQIVNDFQKGDIAEGYSVSREKKESFPLTVTSAQKNPTAFYLCASSIAGGSGREQYFGPGTRLTVT.

This clone was picked up one time. The chain carries TRBV19 and TRBJ1-1; D remains ambiguous. V lost 8 bases, J lost 8 bases, and 12 bases lay in between. CDR1 LNHDA and CDR2 SQIVND come from the germline V gene (reference sequence). This CDR3 comprises 11 residues. The CDR3 sequence is CASFTELEAFF. In DNA, the CDR3 is TGTGCCAGTTTCACGGAGTTAGAAGCTTTCTTT. The variable domain in full, completed from reference TRBV19 and TRBJ1-1, reads DGGITQSPKYLFRKEGQNVTLSCEQNLNHDAMYWYRQDPGQGLRLIYYSQIVNDFQKGDIAEGYSVSREKKESFPLTVTSAQKNPTAFYLCASFTELEAFFGQGTRLTVV.

The gene calls are TRBV6-5 and TRBJ1-6; TRBD1 is a possible D gene (6 bases). Germline values: CDR1 MNHEY, CDR2 SVGAGI. V dropped 8 bases and J dropped 10 bases, with 18 bases sitting between them. This CDR3 region has 14 residues. This CDR3 is CASQTGTRGSPLHF. The CDR3 nucleotides are TGTGCCAGCCAGACGGGGACTAGGGGGTCACCCCTCCACTTT.